This T cell receptor (beta chain) was obtained from a study of T cells in Graves' hyperthyroidism and ophthalmopathy. RNA transcripts served as the template for amplifying TCR beta CDR3 regions. During a first-round RT-PCR of the TCR CDR3, the HTBI primer set was used. TCRdb re-called the multiplex PCR reads with MiXCR, one entry per CDR3 protein. The sample has a few hundred thousand distinct CDR3 sequences; around 14% are singletons. Notes on the study in general: Blood held most thyroid clonotypes expanded above 0.001 frequency. Before onset, by a median of 6.5 months, the model predicted ophthalmopathy.

CDR3 size: 16 residues. Per germline, CDR1 KGHSY and CDR2 FQNENV. V was clipped by 2 bases and J by 4 bases; unmatched bases: 7. Researchers defined stable Graves' hyperthyroidism as no ophthalmopathy progression within 18 months. In patients aged 18 to 65, hyperthyroidism was newly diagnosed, with duration under 2 months. With respect to this clonotype: Its specificity is not known.

The chain combines TRBV16 with TRBJ2-3; TRBD2 matches at 9 bases. The receptor comes from a woman under 30 with Graves' hyperthyroidism. Sample: blood. CDR3 residues: CASSQVSGRGADTQYF. CDR3 DNA sequence: TGTGCCAGCAGCCAAGTTAGCGGGAGAGGCGCAGATACGCAGTATTTT.